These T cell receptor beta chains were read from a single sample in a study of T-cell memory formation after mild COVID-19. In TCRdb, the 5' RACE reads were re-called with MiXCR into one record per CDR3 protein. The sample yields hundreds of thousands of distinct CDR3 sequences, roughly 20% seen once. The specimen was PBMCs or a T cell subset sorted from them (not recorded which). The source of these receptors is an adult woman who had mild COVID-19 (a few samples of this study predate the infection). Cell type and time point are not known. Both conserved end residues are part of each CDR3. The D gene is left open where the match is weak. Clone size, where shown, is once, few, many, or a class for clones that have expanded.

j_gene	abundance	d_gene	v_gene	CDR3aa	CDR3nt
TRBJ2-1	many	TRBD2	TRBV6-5	CASSYSGGRYNEQFF	TGTGCCAGCAGTTACTCGGGCGGGAGGTACAATGAGCAGTTCTTC
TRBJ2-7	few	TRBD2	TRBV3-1	CASSQVAGRAYEQYF	TGTGCCAGCAGCCAGGTAGCGGGCCGGGCATACGAGCAGTACTTC
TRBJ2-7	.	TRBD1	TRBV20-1	CSASPPGQGAYYEQYF	TGCAGTGCTAGCCCTCCGGGACAGGGGGCTTATTACGAGCAGTACTTC
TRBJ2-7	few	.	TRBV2	CATAPSNEQYF	TGTGCCACCGCTCCCTCCAACGAGCAGTACTTC
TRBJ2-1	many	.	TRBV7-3	CASSLAGREQFF	TGTGCCAGCAGCTTAGCCGGTCGTGAGCAGTTCTTC
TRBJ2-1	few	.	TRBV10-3	CAISRDGQVNEQFF	TGTGCCATCAGTAGGGACGGCCAGGTTAATGAGCAGTTCTTC
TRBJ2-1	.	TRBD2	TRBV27	CASMLRGLAGYNEQFF	TGTGCCAGCATGCTCCGTGGACTAGCGGGATACAATGAGCAGTTCTTC
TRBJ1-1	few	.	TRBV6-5	CATRDTLNTEAFF	TGTGCCACCCGGGACACCTTGAACACTGAAGCTTTCTTT
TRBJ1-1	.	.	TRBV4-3	CASSQDRDQVTEAFF	TGCGCCAGCAGCCAAGATCGCGACCAGGTTACTGAAGCTTTCTTT
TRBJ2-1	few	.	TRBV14	CASSQNAGTEQFF	TGTGCCAGCAGCCAAAATGCAGGCACTGAGCAGTTCTTC
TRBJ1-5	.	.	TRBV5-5	CASSLEDGRQPQHF	TGTGCCAGCAGCTTGGAGGACGGCAGACAGCCCCAGCATTTT
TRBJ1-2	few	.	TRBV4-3	CASSQSGGYTF	TGCGCCAGCAGCCAATCAGGGGGCTACACCTTC
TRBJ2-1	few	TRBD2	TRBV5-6	CASSTPGLAGARNEQFF	TGTGCCAGCAGCACCCCGGGACTAGCGGGAGCGCGGAATGAGCAGTTCTTC
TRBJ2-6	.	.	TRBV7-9	CASSLLHVSSRANVLTF	TGTGCCAGCAGCTTACTGCACGTCAGCTCTAGGGCCAACGTCCTGACTTTC
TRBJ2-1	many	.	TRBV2	CASSPVGRSSYNEQFF	TGTGCCAGCAGCCCGGTAGGGCGGAGCTCCTACAATGAGCAGTTCTTC
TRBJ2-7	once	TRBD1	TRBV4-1	CASRQGGPGQGYEQYF	TGCGCCAGCAGACAAGGGGGCCCGGGACAGGGCTACGAGCAGTACTTC
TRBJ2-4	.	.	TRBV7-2	CASSFSGNIQYF	TGTGCCAGCAGCTTTTCCGGAAACATTCAGTACTTC
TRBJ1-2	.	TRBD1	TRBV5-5	CASSLGQGVTLWGQGNYGYTF	TGTGCCAGCAGCTTGGGACAGGGCGTAACATTGTGGGGACAGGGAAACTATGGCTACACCTTC
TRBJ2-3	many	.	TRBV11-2	CASTPADTQYF	TGTGCCAGCACGCCCGCAGATACGCAGTATTTT
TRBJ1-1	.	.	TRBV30	CAWSVRYMNTEAFF	TGTGCCTGGAGTGTCAGATACATGAACACTGAAGCTTTCTTT
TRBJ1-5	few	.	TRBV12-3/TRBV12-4	CASSPAGGRGQPQHF	TGTGCCAGCAGTCCCGCGGGGGGGCGAGGTCAGCCCCAGCATTTT
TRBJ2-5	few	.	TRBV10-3	CAISDRFSGDGETQYF	TGTGCCATCAGTGATCGGTTTAGCGGAGATGGAGAGACCCAGTACTTC
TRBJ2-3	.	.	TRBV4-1	CASSQDHKGGTDTQYF	TGCGCCAGCAGCCAAGATCATAAGGGGGGCACAGATACGCAGTATTTT
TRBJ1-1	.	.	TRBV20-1	CSATGGASSTEAFF	TGCAGTGCTACGGGAGGGGCTTCTAGCACTGAAGCTTTCTTT
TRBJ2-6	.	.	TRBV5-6	CASSLAGGSGANVLTF	TGTGCCAGCAGCTTGGCCGGGGGAAGCGGGGCCAACGTCCTGACTTTC
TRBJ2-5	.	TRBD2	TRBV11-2	CASSSAGLAGQETQYF	TGTGCCAGCAGCTCTGCAGGCCTAGCGGGGCAAGAGACCCAGTACTTC
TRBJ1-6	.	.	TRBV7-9	CASSLPSGGTNSPLHF	TGTGCCAGCAGCCTCCCCAGCGGGGGCACTAATTCACCCCTCCACTTT
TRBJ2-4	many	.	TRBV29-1	CSAARTDSRGRNIQYF	TGCAGCGCCGCCCGAACCGACAGCCGGGGGCGAAACATTCAGTACTTC
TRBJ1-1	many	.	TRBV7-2	CASSWGRNTEAFF	TGTGCCAGCAGCTGGGGACGGAACACTGAAGCTTTCTTT
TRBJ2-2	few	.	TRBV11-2	CASSLVLGPTGELFF	TGTGCCAGCAGCTTAGTGTTGGGGCCCACCGGGGAGCTGTTTTTT
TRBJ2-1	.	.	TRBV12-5	CASGLYSPFF	TGTGCTAGTGGTTTGTACTCCCCGTTCTTC
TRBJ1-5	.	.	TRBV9	CASSVTGYQPQHF	TGTGCCAGCAGCGTAACGGGGTACCAGCCCCAGCATTTT
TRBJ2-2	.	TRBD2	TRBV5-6	CASSEGLAGGTGELFF	TGTGCCAGCAGCGAGGGTCTAGCGGGAGGAACCGGGGAGCTGTTTTTT
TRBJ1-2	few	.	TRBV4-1	CASSQDSAGPNYGYTF	TGCGCCAGCAGCCAAGATTCAGCCGGCCCTAACTATGGCTACACCTTC
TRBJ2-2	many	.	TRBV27	CASRGWAITGELFF	TGTGCCAGCCGGGGATGGGCGATCACCGGGGAGCTGTTTTTT
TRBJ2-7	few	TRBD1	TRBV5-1	CASRVTGAYEQYF	TGCGCCAGCAGGGTAACAGGGGCCTACGAGCAGTACTTC
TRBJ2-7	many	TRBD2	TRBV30	CAWSAGLAGYEQYF	TGTGCCTGGAGTGCAGGACTAGCGGGATATGAGCAGTACTTC
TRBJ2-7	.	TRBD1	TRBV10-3	CAISTGQGFSYEQYF	TGTGCCATCAGTACGGGACAGGGCTTTTCCTACGAGCAGTACTTC
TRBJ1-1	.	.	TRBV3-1	CASSQRGAGENTEAFF	TGTGCCAGCAGCCAACGGGGCGCAGGCGAGAACACTGAAGCTTTCTTT
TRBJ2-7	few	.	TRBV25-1	CASSVAGIDEQYF	TGTGCCAGCAGTGTGGCAGGGATCGACGAGCAGTACTTC